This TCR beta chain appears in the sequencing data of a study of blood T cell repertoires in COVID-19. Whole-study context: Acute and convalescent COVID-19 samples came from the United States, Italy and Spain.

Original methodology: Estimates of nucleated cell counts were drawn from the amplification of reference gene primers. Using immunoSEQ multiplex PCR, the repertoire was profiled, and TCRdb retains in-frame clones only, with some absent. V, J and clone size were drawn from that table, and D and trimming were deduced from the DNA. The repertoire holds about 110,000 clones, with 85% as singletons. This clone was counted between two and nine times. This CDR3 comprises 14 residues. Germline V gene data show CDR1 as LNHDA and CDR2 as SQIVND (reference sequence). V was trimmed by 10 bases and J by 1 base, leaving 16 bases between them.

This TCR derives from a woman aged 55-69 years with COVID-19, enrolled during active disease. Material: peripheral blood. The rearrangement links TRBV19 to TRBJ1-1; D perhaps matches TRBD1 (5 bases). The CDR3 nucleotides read TGTGCCACCCGATCGGACATTTGGAACACTGAAGCTTTCTTT. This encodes CATRSDIWNTEAFF.